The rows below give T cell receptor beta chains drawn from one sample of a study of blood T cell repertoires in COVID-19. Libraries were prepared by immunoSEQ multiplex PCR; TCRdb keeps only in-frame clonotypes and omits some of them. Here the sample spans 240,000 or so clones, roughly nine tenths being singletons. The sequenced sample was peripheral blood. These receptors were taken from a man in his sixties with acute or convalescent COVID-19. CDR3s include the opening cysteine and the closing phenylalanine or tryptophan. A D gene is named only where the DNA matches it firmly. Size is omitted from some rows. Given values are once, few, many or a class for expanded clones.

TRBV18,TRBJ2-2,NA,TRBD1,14,TGTGCCAGCTCACCGGGACAGGCGACCGGGGAGCTGTTTTTT,CASSPGQATGELFF
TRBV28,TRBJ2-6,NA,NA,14,TGTGCCAGCCGACTGAGCTCTGGGGCCAACGTCCTGACTTTC,CASRLSSGANVLTF
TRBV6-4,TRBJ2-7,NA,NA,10,TGTGCCAGCATCAGTGGTGAGCAGTACTTC,CASISGEQYF
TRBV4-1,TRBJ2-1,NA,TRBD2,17,TGCGCCAGCAGCCGAGAAGGCCGACTAGCGGGAGTCAATGAGCAGTTCTTC,CASSREGRLAGVNEQFF
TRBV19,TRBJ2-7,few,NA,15,TGTGCCAGTAGTCCGCCCGGGACTGTCTCCTACGAGCAGTACTTC,CASSPPGTVSYEQYF
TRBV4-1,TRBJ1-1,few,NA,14,TGCGCCAGCAGCCGGTCACAGGGGAACACTGAAGCTTTCTTT,CASSRSQGNTEAFF
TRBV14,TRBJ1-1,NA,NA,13,TGTGCCAGCAGCCTCCAAAGGGGCACTGAAGCTTTCTTT,CASSLQRGTEAFF
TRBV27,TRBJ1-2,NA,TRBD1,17,TGTGCCAGCAGTTTATCCCCGGACAGGGCGGAGGACTATGGCTACACCTTC,CASSLSPDRAEDYGYTF
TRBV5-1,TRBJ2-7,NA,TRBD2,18,TGCGCCAGCAGCTTGGAAAGGGGACTAGCGGGAGATCGCTACGAGCAGTACTTC,CASSLERGLAGDRYEQYF
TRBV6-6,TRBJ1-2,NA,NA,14,TGTGCCAGCAGTTACCGGCAGGGGTGGGATGGCTACACCTTC,CASSYRQGWDGYTF
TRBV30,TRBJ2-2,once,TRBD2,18,TGTGCCTGGAGGTCACTAGCGGGAGTTTACGCGAACACCGGGGAGCTGTTTTTT,CAWRSLAGVYANTGELFF
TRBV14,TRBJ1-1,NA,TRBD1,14,TGTGCCAGCAGCCAAGCTGGGACAGGGGTTGAAGCTTTCTTT,CASSQAGTGVEAFF
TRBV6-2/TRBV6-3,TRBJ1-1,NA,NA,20,TGTGCCAGCAGTTTAACAGGGACGACTACGACTTTAGACATGAACACTGAAGCTTTCTTT,CASSLTGTTTTLDMNTEAFF
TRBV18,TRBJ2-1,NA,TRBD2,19,TGTGCCAGCTCACCAATCGGACTAGCGGGTACTAGCTCCTACAATGAGCAGTTCTTC,CASSPIGLAGTSSYNEQFF
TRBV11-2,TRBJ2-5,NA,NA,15,TGTGCCAGCAGCCCCTTCCCGGGGAGGGGGGAGACCCAGTACTTC,CASSPFPGRGETQYF
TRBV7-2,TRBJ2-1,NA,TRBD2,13,TGTGCCAGCAGCAAGCGGGAGCCCAATGAGCAGTTCTTC,CASSKREPNEQFF
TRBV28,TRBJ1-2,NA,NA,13,TGTGCCAGCAGCCAGACAGGACCTTATGGCTACACCTTC,CASSQTGPYGYTF
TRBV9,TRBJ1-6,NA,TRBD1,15,TGTGCCAGCAGCGCTAGACAGGGCGGCAATTCACCCCTCCACTTT,CASSARQGGNSPLHF
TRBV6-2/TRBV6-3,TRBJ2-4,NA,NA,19,TGTGCCAGCAGTTACCTCGGGCATGACGGGAAAAAAGCCAAAAACATTCAGTACTTC,CASSYLGHDGKKAKNIQYF
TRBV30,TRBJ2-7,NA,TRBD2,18,TGTGCCTGGAGTGTACTCGTCTCAACTAGCGGATCGATTTACGAGCAGTACTTC,CAWSVLVSTSGSIYEQYF
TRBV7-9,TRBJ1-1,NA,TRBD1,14,TGTGCCAGCAGCTCCGGACAGGGGGACACTGAAGCTTTCTTT,CASSSGQGDTEAFF
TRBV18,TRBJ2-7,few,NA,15,TGTGCCAGCTCACCACCGGAGGCCCTTGGCTTCGAGCAGTACTTC,CASSPPEALGFEQYF